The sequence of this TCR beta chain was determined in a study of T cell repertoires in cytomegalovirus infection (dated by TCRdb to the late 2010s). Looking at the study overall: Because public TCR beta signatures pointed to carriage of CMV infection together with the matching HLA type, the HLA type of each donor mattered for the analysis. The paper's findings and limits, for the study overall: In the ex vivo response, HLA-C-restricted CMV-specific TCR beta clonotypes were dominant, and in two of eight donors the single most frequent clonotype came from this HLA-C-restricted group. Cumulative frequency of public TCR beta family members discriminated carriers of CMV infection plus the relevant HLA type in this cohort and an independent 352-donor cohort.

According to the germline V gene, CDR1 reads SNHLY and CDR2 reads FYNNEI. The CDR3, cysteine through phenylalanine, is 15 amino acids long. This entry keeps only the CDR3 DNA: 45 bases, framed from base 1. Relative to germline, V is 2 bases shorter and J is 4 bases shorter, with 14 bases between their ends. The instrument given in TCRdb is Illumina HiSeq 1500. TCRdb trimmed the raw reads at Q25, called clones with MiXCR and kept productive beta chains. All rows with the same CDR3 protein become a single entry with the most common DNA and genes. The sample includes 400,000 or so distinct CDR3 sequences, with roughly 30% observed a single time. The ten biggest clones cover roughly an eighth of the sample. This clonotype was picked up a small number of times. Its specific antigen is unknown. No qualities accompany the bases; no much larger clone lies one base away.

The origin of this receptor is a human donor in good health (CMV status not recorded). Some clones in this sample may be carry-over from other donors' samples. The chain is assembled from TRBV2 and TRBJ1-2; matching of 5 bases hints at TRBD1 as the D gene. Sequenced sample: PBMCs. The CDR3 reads CASSEQGRSSYGYTF. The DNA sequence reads TGTGCCAGCAGTGAACAGGGACGTAGTTCCTATGGCTACACCTTC.